The text below deals with one TCR beta chain. Its antigen is not identified. This entry comes from a study of a mutant IDH1 vaccine in newly diagnosed glioma. Study at large: Vaccines were first given 4-6 weeks after radiotherapy alone, or with temozolomide cycles. The treated population exhibited a male proportion of 62.5%, a female proportion of about 40%, and a mean age of around 40 years. Pretreatment consisted of radiotherapy, temozolomide, or both, with most receiving both. Study-level findings and limits: Patients showed vaccine-induced immune responses at a rate of roughly 93%.

The sample's time point: week 47, end of study. Each vaccine dose was 300 ug of mutant IDH1 20-mer peptide, with topical imiquimod. Deletions cut 2 bases from V and 1 base from J, with 8 bases between. The germline gives CDR1 MNHNY, CDR2 SVGAGI (reference sequence). This CDR3 region has 14 residues. Produced via immunoSEQ multiplex PCR; TCRdb's table is partial and in-frame only. In the table there are more than 50,000 clones, less than 75% of which are singletons. Sequenced material: peripheral blood mononuclear cells (PBMCs), taken from a glioma patient whose treatment included an IDH1 peptide vaccine. The V call is TRBV6-6, the J call TRBJ1-1, with D tentatively TRBD1 (5 bases). The receptor was derived from a man aged 35 to 55 with glioma. Some clones in this sample may be carry-over from other donors' samples. This CDR3 is CASSYIDRNTEAFF. For the CDR3, the DNA is TGTGCCAGCAGTTACATCGACAGGAACACTGAAGCTTTCTTT.